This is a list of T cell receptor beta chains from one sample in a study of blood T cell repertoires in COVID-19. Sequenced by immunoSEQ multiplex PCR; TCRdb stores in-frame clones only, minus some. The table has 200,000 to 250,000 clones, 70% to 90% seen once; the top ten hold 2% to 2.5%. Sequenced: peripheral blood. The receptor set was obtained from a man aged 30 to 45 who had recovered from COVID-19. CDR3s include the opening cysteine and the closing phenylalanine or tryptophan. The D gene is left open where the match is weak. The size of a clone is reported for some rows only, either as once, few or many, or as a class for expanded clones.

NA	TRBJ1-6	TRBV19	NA	CASSSQGNSPLHF	TGTGCCAGTAGTAGCCAGGGGAATTCACCCCTCCACTTT
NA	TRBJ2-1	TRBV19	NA	CASSMILGRSYNEQFF	TGTGCCAGTAGTATGATATTGGGGCGCTCCTACAATGAGCAGTTCTTC
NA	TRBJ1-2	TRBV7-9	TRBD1	CASTLFGQGGDGYTF	TGTGCCAGCACTCTATTTGGACAGGGAGGGGATGGCTACACCTTC
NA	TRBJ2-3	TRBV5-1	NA	CASSPTGSDTQYF	TGCGCCAGCAGCCCGACAGGTTCAGATACGCAGTATTTT
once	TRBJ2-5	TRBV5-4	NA	CASTPDLAGTWKTQYF	TGTGCCAGCACCCCGGACCTCGCCGGGACATGGAAGACCCAGTACTTC
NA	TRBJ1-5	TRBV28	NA	CASSLYRNQPQHF	TGTGCCAGCAGTTTATACAGAAATCAGCCCCAGCATTTT
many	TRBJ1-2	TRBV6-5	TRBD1	CASSYDRDYGYTF	TGTGCCAGCAGTTACGACAGGGACTATGGCTACACCTTC
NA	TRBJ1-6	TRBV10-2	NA	CASSESRVYNSPLHF	TGCGCCAGCAGTGAATCCAGGGTCTATAATTCACCCCTCCACTTT
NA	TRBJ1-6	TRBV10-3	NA	CAISEEVSSYNSPLHF	TGTGCCATCAGTGAGGAAGTCAGCTCCTATAATTCACCCCTCCACTTT
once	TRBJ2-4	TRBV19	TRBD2	CASGEGSVSKNIQYF	TGTGCCAGTGGGGAGGGGAGCGTTTCCAAAAACATTCAGTACTTC
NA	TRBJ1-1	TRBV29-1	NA	CSVGQLMNTEAFF	TGCAGCGTAGGACAGCTCATGAACACTGAAGCTTTCTTT
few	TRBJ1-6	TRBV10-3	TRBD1	CAITKQGNNSPLHF	TGTGCCATCACCAAACAGGGGAATAATTCACCCCTCCACTTT
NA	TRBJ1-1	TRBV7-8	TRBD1	CASSQRTGVNTEAFF	TGTGCCAGCAGCCAAAGAACAGGGGTGAACACTGAAGCTTTCTTT
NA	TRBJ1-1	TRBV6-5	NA	CATGGGAINPEAFF	TGTGCCACCGGTGGTGGGGCGATCAACCCGGAAGCTTTCTTT
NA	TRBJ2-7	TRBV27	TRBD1	CASSTGDEQYF	TGTGCCAGCAGTACAGGGGACGAGCAGTACTTC
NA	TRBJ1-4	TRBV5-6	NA	CASSPRGWGGNEKLFF	TGTGCCAGCAGCCCACGGGGTTGGGGAGGTAATGAAAAACTGTTTTTT
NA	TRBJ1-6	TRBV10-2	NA	CASSGTEYSPLHF	TGCGCCAGCAGTGGGACAGAATATTCACCCCTCCACTTT
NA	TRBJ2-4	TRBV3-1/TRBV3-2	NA	CASSHPRGMDIQYF	TGTGCCAGCAGCCACCCCCGGGGGATGGACATTCAGTACTTC
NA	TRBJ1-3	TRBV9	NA	CASSPSGRGPGNTIYF	TGTGCCAGCAGCCCATCCGGCAGGGGCCCTGGAAACACCATATATTTT
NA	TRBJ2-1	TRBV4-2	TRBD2	CASSPLGLAGSHGEQFF	TGTGCCAGCAGCCCCCTGGGACTAGCGGGGTCGCATGGTGAGCAGTTCTTC
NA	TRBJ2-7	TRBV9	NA	CASSVGYEQYF	TGTGCCAGCAGCGTCGGCTACGAGCAGTACTTC
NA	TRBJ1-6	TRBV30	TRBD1	CAWGETGTGRSPLHF	TGTGCCTGGGGGGAGACCGGGACAGGGAGGTCACCCCTCCACTTT
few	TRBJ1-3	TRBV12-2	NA	CASRLGGTGDVPSFTIYF	TGTGCAAGTCGCTTAGGAGGGACGGGGGATGTCCCGAGTTTTACCATATATTTT